This entry lists 10 T cell receptor beta chains sequenced from one sample in a study of blood T cell repertoires in COVID-19 (TCRdb year 2020). The library was produced with the immunoSEQ multiplex PCR assay. The clones in this table, taken by TCRdb from immuneACCESS, are in-frame only. Not every clone is retained; where verified, under half of the shortfall comes from an unresolved V gene, and the cause of the rest is unknown. The sample profile shows under 60,000 clones; over 80% of them were found once. The ten largest clones add up to roughly 13% of the sample. Sequences were obtained from peripheral blood. Receptor source: a human donor with active COVID-19. The donor label of this sample is uncertain.

The chain links TRBV10-2 to TRBJ1-5, with D maybe TRBD1 (5 bases). This CDR3 has 14 residues. The germline V gene encodes CDR1 WSHSY and CDR2 SAAADI. V gave up 3 bases and J gave up 7 bases, with 13 bases separating them. The CDR3: CASSDRTAGQPQHF. The CDR3 DNA sequence: TGCGCCAGCAGTGACCGAACAGCAGGGCAGCCCCAGCATTTT.

The V and J genes are TRBV18 and TRBJ2-7, with D possibly matching TRBD2 (6 bases). CDR3 length: 14 residues. Germline V gives CDR1 KGHSH, CDR2 LQKENI. Trimming stripped 3 bases from V and 6 bases from J, with 15 bases between. The CDR3 DNA is TGTGCCAGCTCACCCAGACTAGAGGGAACCGAGCAGTACTTC. Amino acid sequence: CASSPRLEGTEQYF.

The J gene is TRBJ2-1, the V gene TRBV5-1; 10 bases are shared with TRBD2. CDR1 and CDR2 from the germline V gene are SGHRS and YFSETQ. This CDR3 region has 18 residues. V was clipped by 4 bases and J by 0 bases; unmatched bases: 10. The CDR3 DNA sequence: TGCGCCAGCAGCCCGAAAAACCCTAGCGGGAGCTCCTACAATGAGCAGTTCTTC. Amino acids: CASSPKNPSGSSYNEQFF.

The chain carries TRBV5-6 and TRBJ1-6, with D tentatively TRBD1 (5 bases). This CDR3 has 15 residues. V shed 3 bases and J shed 6 bases, with 13 bases lying between them. In germline, CDR1 is SGHDT, CDR2 YYEEEE. The CDR3 sequence: CASSSGGHLNSPLHF. As DNA, the CDR3 is TGTGCCAGCAGCTCGGGCGGACATCTTAATTCACCCCTCCACTTT.

V is TRBV4-3 and J is TRBJ2-5, with D possibly TRBD2 on 5 matching bases. The CDR3 is 15 amino acids. The V end was cut by 0 bases, the J end by 7 bases, with 15 bases between. Germline lookup yields CDR1 LGHNA and CDR2 YSLEER. CDR3 region: CASSQERDGRGTQYF. The CDR3 region has the DNA TGCGCCAGCAGCCAAGAACGTGACGGCCGGGGGACCCAGTACTTC.

This chain joins TRBV27 and TRBJ2-7; D gene unclear. Trimming removed 6 bases at V and 0 bases at J, with 6 bases between. Germline V gene lookup returns CDR1 MNHEY and CDR2 SMNVEV (reference sequence). This CDR3 contains 12 residues. The CDR3 reads CASRSSSYEQYF. The CDR3 nucleotides read TGTGCCAGCAGATCGAGCTCCTACGAGCAGTACTTC.

V usage is TRBV7-3 and J usage is TRBJ2-6; D perhaps matches TRBD1 (6 bases). This CDR3 is 17 amino acids long. Per the germline V gene, CDR1 is SGHTA and CDR2 is FQGTGA. The V gene lost 3 bases and the J gene lost 1 base, with 13 bases spanning the gap. The CDR3, as DNA: TGTGCCAGCAGCTTCCAGGGGAAATCGTCTGGGGCCAACGTCCTGACTTTC. Its translation is CASSFQGKSSGANVLTF.

This rearrangement joins TRBV5-1 to TRBJ2-2; 11 bases line up with TRBD2. Germline V gives CDR1 SGHRS, CDR2 YFSETQ. V gave up 0 bases and J gave up 2 bases; unmatched junction bases: 3. This CDR3 is 17 amino acids long. This chain's CDR3 is CASSLGTSGPNTGELFF. The CDR3 DNA is TGCGCCAGCAGCTTGGGGACTAGCGGGCCAAACACCGGGGAGCTGTTTTTT.

The CDR3 protein is CASRPPAGGPTDTQYF. In DNA form, the CDR3 reads TGTGCCAGTAGGCCGCCAGCGGGAGGCCCCACAGATACGCAGTATTTT. The chain links TRBV19 to TRBJ2-3; 9 bases fit TRBD2. Germline V gene sequence: CDR1 LNHDA, CDR2 SQIVND (reference sequence). The ends lost 6 bases at V and 2 bases at J; junction bases unmatched: 9. The CDR3 covers 16 residues. Full variable domain (rest looked up from reference TRBV19 and TRBJ2-3): DGGITQSPKYLFRKEGQNVTLSCEQNLNHDAMYWYRQDPGQGLRLIYYSQIVNDFQKGDIAEGYSVSREKKESFPLTVTSAQKNPTAFYLCASRPPAGGPTDTQYFGPGTRLTVL.

The rearrangement links TRBV7-9 to TRBJ1-4; weak D call: TRBD1 (6 bases). Germline CDR1 SEHNR, CDR2 FQNEAQ (reference sequence). V lost 2 bases and J lost 6, with 10 bases in between. This CDR3 spans 14 amino acids. The CDR3 DNA sequence: TGTGCCAGCAGCTTAATGGCAGGGGATGAAAAACTGTTTTTT. Translation: CASSLMAGDEKLFF. The whole variable domain, remainder taken from reference TRBV7-9 and TRBJ1-4, is DTGVSQNPRHKITKRGQNVTFRCDPISEHNRLYWYRQTLGQGPEFLTYFQNEAQLEKSRLLSDRFSAERPKGSFSTLEIQRTEQGDSAMYLCASSLMAGDEKLFFGSGTQLSVL.